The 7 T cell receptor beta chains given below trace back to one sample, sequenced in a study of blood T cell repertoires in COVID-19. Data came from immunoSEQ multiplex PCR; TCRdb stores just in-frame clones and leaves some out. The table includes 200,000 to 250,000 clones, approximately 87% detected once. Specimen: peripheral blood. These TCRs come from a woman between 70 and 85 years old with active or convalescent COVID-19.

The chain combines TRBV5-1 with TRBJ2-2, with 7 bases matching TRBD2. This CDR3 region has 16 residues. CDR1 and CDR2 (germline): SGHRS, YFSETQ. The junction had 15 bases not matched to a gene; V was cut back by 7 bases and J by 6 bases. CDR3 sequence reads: CASEPWTRDGAGELFF. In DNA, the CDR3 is TGCGCCAGCGAGCCTTGGACTAGGGATGGGGCCGGGGAGCTGTTTTTT.

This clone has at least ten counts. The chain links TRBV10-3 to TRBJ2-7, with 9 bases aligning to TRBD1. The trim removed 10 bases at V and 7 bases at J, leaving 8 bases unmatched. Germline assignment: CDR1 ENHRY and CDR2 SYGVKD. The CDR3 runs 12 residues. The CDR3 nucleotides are TGTGCCACCCGGGACAGGGTGCGGGAGCAGTACTTC. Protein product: CATRDRVREQYF.

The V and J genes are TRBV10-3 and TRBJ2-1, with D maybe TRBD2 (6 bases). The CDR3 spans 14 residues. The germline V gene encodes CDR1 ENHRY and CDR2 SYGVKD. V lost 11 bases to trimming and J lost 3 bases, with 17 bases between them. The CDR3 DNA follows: TGTGCCTCCTCCCGGGACTTCAACTACAATGAGCAGTTCTTC. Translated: CASSRDFNYNEQFF.

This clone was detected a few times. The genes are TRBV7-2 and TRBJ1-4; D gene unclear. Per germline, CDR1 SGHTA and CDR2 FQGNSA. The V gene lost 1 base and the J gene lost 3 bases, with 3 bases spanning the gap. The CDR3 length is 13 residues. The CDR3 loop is CASSLEPNEKLFF. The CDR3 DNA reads TGTGCCAGCAGCTTAGAGCCTAATGAAAAACTGTTTTTT.

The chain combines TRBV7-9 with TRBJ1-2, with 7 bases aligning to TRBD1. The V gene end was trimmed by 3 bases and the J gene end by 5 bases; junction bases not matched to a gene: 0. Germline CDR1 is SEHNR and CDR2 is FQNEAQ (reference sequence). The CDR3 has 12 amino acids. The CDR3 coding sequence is TGTGCCAGCAGCTTGGGACAGTATGGCTACACCTTC. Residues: CASSLGQYGYTF. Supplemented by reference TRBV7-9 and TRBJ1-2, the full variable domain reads DTGVSQNPRHKITKRGQNVTFRCDPISEHNRLYWYRQTLGQGPEFLTYFQNEAQLEKSRLLSDRFSAERPKGSFSTLEIQRTEQGDSAMYLCASSLGQYGYTFGSGTRLTVV.

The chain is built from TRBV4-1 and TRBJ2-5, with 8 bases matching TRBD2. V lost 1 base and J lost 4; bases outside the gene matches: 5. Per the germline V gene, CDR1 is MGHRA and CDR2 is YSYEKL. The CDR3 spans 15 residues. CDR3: CASSQGAGGGETQYF. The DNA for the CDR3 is TGCGCCAGCAGCCAAGGTGCGGGAGGAGGAGAGACCCAGTACTTC.

The CDR3 DNA sequence: TGTGCCAGCAGCTATCCGGGGACAACCTACAATGAGCAGTTCTTC. As protein: CASSYPGTTYNEQFF. The chain links TRBV5-4 to TRBJ2-1; the D gene is possibly TRBD1 (6 bases). Germline lookup yields CDR1 SGHNT and CDR2 YYREEE (reference sequence). The V end was cut by 3 bases, the J end by 2 bases, with 12 bases between. CDR3 length: 15 residues.